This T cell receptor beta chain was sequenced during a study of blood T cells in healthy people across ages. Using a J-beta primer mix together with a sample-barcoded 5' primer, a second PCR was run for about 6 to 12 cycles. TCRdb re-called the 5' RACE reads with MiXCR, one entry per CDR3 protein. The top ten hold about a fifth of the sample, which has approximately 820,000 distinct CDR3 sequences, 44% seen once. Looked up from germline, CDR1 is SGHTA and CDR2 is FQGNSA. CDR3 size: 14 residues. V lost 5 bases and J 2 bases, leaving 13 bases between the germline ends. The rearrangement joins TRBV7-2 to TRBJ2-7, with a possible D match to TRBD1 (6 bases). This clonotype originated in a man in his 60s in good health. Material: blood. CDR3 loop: CASSPKGGPYEQYF. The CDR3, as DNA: TGTGCCAGCAGCCCTAAAGGGGGACCCTACGAGCAGTACTTC.